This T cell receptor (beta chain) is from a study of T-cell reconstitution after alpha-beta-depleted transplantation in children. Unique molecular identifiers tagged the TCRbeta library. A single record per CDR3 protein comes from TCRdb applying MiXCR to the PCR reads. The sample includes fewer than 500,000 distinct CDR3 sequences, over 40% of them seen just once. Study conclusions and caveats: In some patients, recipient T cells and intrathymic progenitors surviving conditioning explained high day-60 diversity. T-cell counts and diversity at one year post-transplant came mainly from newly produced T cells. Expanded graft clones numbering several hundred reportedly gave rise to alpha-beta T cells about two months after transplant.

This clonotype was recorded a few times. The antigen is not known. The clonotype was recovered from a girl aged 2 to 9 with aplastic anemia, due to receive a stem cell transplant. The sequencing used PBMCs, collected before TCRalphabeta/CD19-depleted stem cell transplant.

As DNA, the CDR3 is TGTGCCAGCAGTGAAGAATGGGGGGCGTCGACCTACGAGCAGTACTTC. Amino acid sequence: CASSEEWGASTYEQYF. This chain links TRBV6-1 with TRBJ2-7, with D perhaps assigned TRBD1 or TRBD2 (6 bases each). Trimming pared 1 base from V and 2 bases from J, leaving 15 bases between. CDR1 MNHNS and CDR2 SASEGT come from the germline V gene. The CDR3 runs 16 residues.